This is a list of T cell receptor beta chains from one sample in a study of T cells after yellow fever vaccination. MiXCR was run by TCRdb on the 5' RACE reads, yielding one entry per CDR3 protein. The data show about 310,000 distinct CDR3 sequences, 3.6% seen once. The material was PBMCs, obtained on the day of the yellow fever booster vaccination. The receptor set was obtained from a man aged 18-30 years who received the YFV17D yellow fever vaccine. CDR3s include the opening cysteine and the closing phenylalanine or tryptophan. The D gene is left open where the match is weak. Clone size is given for some rows only: seen once, a few or many times, or a class if the clone is expanded.

d_call,clone_size,cdr3_length,v_call,j_call,cdr3_nt,cdr3_aa
NA,many,13,TRBV5-1,TRBJ1-5,TGCGCCAGCAGAATCGGTAGCAATCAGCCCCAGCATTTT,CASRIGSNQPQHF
TRBD1,many,15,TRBV29-1,TRBJ2-1,TGCAGCGGCCTGCCCAGGACAGGGGAGGGCAATGAGCAGTTCTTC,CSGLPRTGEGNEQFF
NA,many,13,TRBV5-1,TRBJ1-6,TGCGCCAGCAGCTTGGCCGGGAGATCACCCCTCCACTTT,CASSLAGRSPLHF
NA,few,15,TRBV10-3,TRBJ1-1,TGTGCCATCAGTTCTCTGGAGACTGCGAACACTGAAGCTTTCTTT,CAISSLETANTEAFF
TRBD2,many,15,TRBV6-5,TRBJ2-1,TGTGCCAGCAGTCAAAGGACTAGCGGGGGAGTGGAGCAGTTCTTC,CASSQRTSGGVEQFF
NA,few,13,TRBV6-5,TRBJ1-1,TGTGCCAGCAGACCCGCGGGGGCCCTGGGAGCTTTCTTT,CASRPAGALGAFF
NA,many,13,TRBV14,TRBJ2-7,TGTGCCAGCAGCCAAGACATGGGCTACGAGCAGTACTTC,CASSQDMGYEQYF
NA,NA,13,TRBV10-2,TRBJ2-3,TGCGCCAGCCGGGACCCCTACACAGATACGCAGTATTTT,CASRDPYTDTQYF
NA,NA,15,TRBV5-5,TRBJ2-5,TGTGCCAGCAGCACCATGATTGAGGAGGTGGAGACCGAGTACTTC,CASSTMIEEVETEYF
NA,few,14,TRBV7-3,TRBJ1-5,TGTGCCAGCAGCCCCCGGCCAGGAGGCCAGCCCCAGCATTTT,CASSPRPGGQPQHF
TRBD1,few,17,TRBV6-2/TRBV6-3,TRBJ1-1,TGTGCCAGCAGTACCCCGGGACAGGGCCCTCAGAACACTGAAGCTTTCTTT,CASSTPGQGPQNTEAFF
TRBD2,NA,15,TRBV20-1,TRBJ2-5,TGCAGTGCTACCAAAGTAGCGGGGCCCCAAGAGACCCAGTACTTC,CSATKVAGPQETQYF
NA,NA,14,TRBV7-2,TRBJ1-2,TGTGCCAGTTCGGTTGAGAGGGACTCCTATGGCTACACCTTC,CASSVERDSYGYTF
NA,many,14,TRBV5-1,TRBJ2-5,TGCGCCAGCAGCAGAGACAGGAACCAAGAGACCCAGTACTTC,CASSRDRNQETQYF
TRBD2,few,19,TRBV13,TRBJ2-4,TGTGCCAGCAGCCCCCTTCAGCGGGGGTCCCGAGGAGCCAAAAACATTCAGTACTTC,CASSPLQRGSRGAKNIQYF
NA,few,14,TRBV28,TRBJ1-5,TGTGCCAGCAGGGGGTGGTCGGGGATACAGCCCCAGCATTTT,CASRGWSGIQPQHF
NA,many,14,TRBV7-6,TRBJ2-3,TGTGCCAGCAGCTTATCCGGAATCACAGATACGCAGTATTTT,CASSLSGITDTQYF
TRBD1,many,16,TRBV7-2,TRBJ2-3,TGTGCCAGCAGCTTACGGACAGGCCGCGGCACAGATACGCAGTATTTT,CASSLRTGRGTDTQYF
TRBD2,few,15,TRBV10-2,TRBJ2-5,TGCGCCAGCAGTGATGGGACTAGCGGTCGAGAGACCCAGTACTTC,CASSDGTSGRETQYF
TRBD2,many,14,TRBV7-2,TRBJ2-7,TGTGCCAGCACCCCGTGGGGGGGATCGGACGAGCAGTACTTC,CASTPWGGSDEQYF
TRBD2,many,15,TRBV9,TRBJ2-1,TGTGCCAGCAGCGTAGAAGGACTAGCCTACAATGAGCAGTTCTTC,CASSVEGLAYNEQFF
NA,many,15,TRBV5-1,TRBJ2-5,TGCGCCAGCAGCTTGGAGAGACAGATCCAAGAGACCCAGTACTTC,CASSLERQIQETQYF
NA,few,15,TRBV7-2,TRBJ1-2,TGTGCCAGCAGCTTAGTCGGGGGCGCTAACTATGGCTACACCTTC,CASSLVGGANYGYTF
NA,many,15,TRBV5-6,TRBJ1-1,TGTGCCAGCAGCTTACCTGAGGGGGTCGAGACTGAAGCTTTCTTT,CASSLPEGVETEAFF
NA,many,13,TRBV5-1,TRBJ2-3,TGCGCCAGCAGCTTAGAGGGTACAGATACGCAGTATTTT,CASSLEGTDTQYF
NA,NA,18,TRBV4-3,TRBJ2-2,TGCGCCAGCAGCCAAGATTTGAGAGCTGACCTCAACACCGGGGAGCTGTTTTTT,CASSQDLRADLNTGELFF
NA,NA,13,TRBV4-2,TRBJ1-6,TGTGCCAGCAGCCAAGCATCGGGCCTCGTCGTCGGATTT,CASSQASGLVVGF
NA,many,13,TRBV29-1,TRBJ1-4,TGCAGCGTAGACGGACTCGAAGGTGAAAAACTGTTTTTT,CSVDGLEGEKLFF
NA,many,13,TRBV7-6,TRBJ2-1,TGTGCCAGCAGCTTAGAAAGGCGGGCCCGAATATTCTTC,CASSLERRARIFF
TRBD2,few,13,TRBV20-1,TRBJ2-7,TGCAGTGCCCTTACTAGCGGGGGCACTTTGGAGTACTTC,CSALTSGGTLEYF
NA,few,12,TRBV7-9,TRBJ2-5,TGTGCCAGCAGCCCCGGCGCGGTCACCCTGTACTTC,CASSPGAVTLYF
NA,many,14,TRBV20-1,TRBJ1-2,TGCAGTGCTAGAGATCTCCCCAGAAGCTATGGCTACACCTTC,CSARDLPRSYGYTF
NA,few,17,TRBV6-2/TRBV6-3,TRBJ2-2,TGTGCCACCAGGCCCCTTTTGCAGGGAGTTGCCACCGGGGAGCTGTTTTTT,CATRPLLQGVATGELFF
NA,few,13,TRBV30,TRBJ1-2,TGTGCCTGGAGTAAGATGGATGGTTATGGCTACACCTTC,CAWSKMDGYGYTF
NA,many,14,TRBV15,TRBJ2-1,TGTGCCACCAGCAGAGAGAAGACGGTCAATGAGCAGTTCTTC,CATSREKTVNEQFF
NA,few,15,TRBV18,TRBJ1-6,TGTGCCAGCTCACCTCCCAGGACGCCCAATTCACCCCTCCACTTT,CASSPPRTPNSPLHF
NA,few,13,TRBV20-1,TRBJ2-3,TGCAGTGCTAGAGTAGAAGGGACAGATACGCAGTATTTT,CSARVEGTDTQYF
TRBD2,NA,16,TRBV7-9,TRBJ2-3,TGTGCCAGCAGCGATCAGCGGGGGGGCTGGGCAGATACGCAGTATTTT,CASSDQRGGWADTQYF
TRBD2,many,16,TRBV28,TRBJ2-1,TGTGTCAGCAGTCCGTTAACTAGCGGGGAAGTCAATGAGCAGTTCTTC,CVSSPLTSGEVNEQFF
NA,few,13,TRBV29-1,TRBJ1-1,TGCAGCGTCCCCCGCCGTGTGGGCACTGAAGCTTTCTTT,CSVPRRVGTEAFF
NA,many,18,TRBV5-1,TRBJ2-1,TGCGCCAGCAGCTTGCTCCGCTCCGGGACGGGTTCTTACAATGAGCAGTTCTTC,CASSLLRSGTGSYNEQFF
TRBD1,NA,14,TRBV12-3/TRBV12-4,TRBJ1-2,TGTGCCAGCAGTTGGACAGGGACCAACTATGGCTACACCTTC,CASSWTGTNYGYTF
TRBD2,NA,12,TRBV28,TRBJ2-5,TGTGCCAGCAGTGGCTCTCGGGAGGCCCAGTACTTC,CASSGSREAQYF
NA,many,14,TRBV29-1,TRBJ2-2,TGCAGCGTTAACATTGGCAGGTTGGGCGGGGAGCTGTTTTTT,CSVNIGRLGGELFF
TRBD1,NA,15,TRBV5-4,TRBJ1-4,TGTGCCAGCAGCCCCAGACAGGGGTCAAATGAAAAACTGTTTTTT,CASSPRQGSNEKLFF
NA,few,15,TRBV9,TRBJ2-3,TGTGCCAGCAGCGTAGGAGGGGCCGGGACAGATACGCAGTATTTT,CASSVGGAGTDTQYF
TRBD1,many,14,TRBV6-2/TRBV6-3,TRBJ1-6,TGTGCCAGCAGCCGGGACAGGGGTAATTCACCCCTCCACTTT,CASSRDRGNSPLHF
NA,many,15,TRBV4-1,TRBJ1-5,TGCGCCAGCAGCCAAGACGCAGGGTCCAATCAGCCCCAGCATTTT,CASSQDAGSNQPQHF
NA,NA,14,TRBV4-2,TRBJ2-2,TGTGCCAGCAGCCCGGCCAGGGACACCGGGGAGCTGTTTTTT,CASSPARDTGELFF
TRBD1,many,13,TRBV29-1,TRBJ1-2,TGCAGCGTTGGAAATAACAGGGGAGGAGGCTACACCTTC,CSVGNNRGGGYTF
TRBD1,many,16,TRBV18,TRBJ1-4,TGTGCCAGCTCCCGGGAGGGGGCTGCAACTAATGAAAAACTGTTTTTT,CASSREGAATNEKLFF
TRBD2,few,15,TRBV7-2,TRBJ2-2,TGTGCCAGCAGCTCGACTAGCGGGGGTACCGGGGAGCTGTTTTTT,CASSSTSGGTGELFF
TRBD2,few,14,TRBV5-1,TRBJ2-7,TGCGCCAGCAGCCCGGATGGGGGGGGCTACGAGCAGTACTTC,CASSPDGGGYEQYF
NA,few,17,TRBV15,TRBJ2-3,TGTGCCACCAGCCCGAGAAGGGGGGGGCTTCTTACAGATACGCAGTATTTT,CATSPRRGGLLTDTQYF
NA,NA,12,TRBV5-4,TRBJ2-1,TGTGCCAGCCGACCCCTAGCAGGGGAGCAGTTCTTC,CASRPLAGEQFF
NA,NA,14,TRBV5-8,TRBJ2-2,TGTGCCAGCGCTCGACGGGCGAACACCGGGGAGCTGTTTTTT,CASARRANTGELFF
NA,few,15,TRBV6-2/TRBV6-3,TRBJ2-1,TGTGCCAGCAGTTACTTTCAGGGTCCCCACAATGAGCAGTTCTTC,CASSYFQGPHNEQFF
NA,many,14,TRBV18,TRBJ1-6,TGTGCCAGCTCACCTACAGAACAAAATTCACCCCTCCACTTT,CASSPTEQNSPLHF